The rows below give T cell receptor beta chains drawn from one sample of a study of blood T cell repertoires in COVID-19. Only in-frame clones appear in the TCRdb table, and some are missing; sequencing was by immunoSEQ multiplex PCR. This table has a few hundred thousand clones, around 88% appearing once. The material sequenced was peripheral blood. The receptors come from a woman in her forties or fifties with COVID-19, enrolled during active disease. CDR3s include the opening cysteine and the closing phenylalanine or tryptophan. The D gene is left open where the match is weak. Expanded clones are given a class, and other clones once, few, many or no size at all.

>.|TRBJ2-2|TRBV11-1|.
CASSLNAARGAGELFF
TGTGCCAGCAGCTTAAACGCGGCCAGGGGGGCCGGGGAGCTGTTTTTT
>TRBD1|TRBJ2-2|TRBV13|.
CASSSKGTGITGELFF
TGTGCCAGCAGCTCAAAGGGGACAGGGATAACCGGGGAGCTGTTTTTT
>.|TRBJ1-5|TRBV2|.
CASNEEYSNQPQHF
TGTGCCAGCAACGAGGAGTATAGCAATCAGCCCCAGCATTTT
>.|TRBJ1-1|TRBV5-1|.
CASSPSPGLGTEAFF
TGCGCCAGCAGCCCGAGCCCAGGGTTAGGCACTGAAGCTTTCTTT
>.|TRBJ1-1|TRBV19|.
CASSIDPGNTEAFF
TGTGCCAGTAGTATAGACCCGGGGAACACTGAAGCTTTCTTT
>.|TRBJ2-2|TRBV11-2|.
CASSLLGRGFGTGELFF
TGTGCCAGCAGCTTACTCGGTAGGGGGTTTGGCACCGGGGAGCTGTTTTTT
>.|TRBJ1-2|TRBV12-3/TRBV12-4|few
CASSDMPNYGYTF
TGTGCCAGCAGTGACATGCCTAACTATGGCTACACCTTC
>.|TRBJ2-1|TRBV27|.
CASSHRDTDNEQFF
TGTGCCAGCAGTCACCGGGACACCGACAATGAGCAGTTCTTC
>.|TRBJ2-7|TRBV6-1|.
CASSGADGLSYEQYF
TGTGCCAGCAGTGGAGCCGACGGACTCTCCTACGAGCAGTACTTC
>.|TRBJ1-5|TRBV9|.
CASSVGGGNQPQHF
TGTGCCAGCAGCGTAGGGGGGGGCAATCAGCCCCAGCATTTT
>.|TRBJ1-1|TRBV7-9|.
CASSPHVSLNTEAFF
TGTGCCAGCAGCCCCCACGTTAGCCTTAACACTGAAGCTTTCTTT
>TRBD1|TRBJ1-2|TRBV7-8|.
CASSATGGYGYTF
TGTGCCAGCAGCGCGACAGGGGGCTATGGCTACACCTTC
>.|TRBJ2-1|TRBV3-1/TRBV3-2|.
CASTDTRDEQFF
TGTGCCAGCACCGATACCAGGGATGAGCAGTTCTTC
>.|TRBJ1-4|TRBV3-1/TRBV3-2|.
CASSQDLRREKLFF
TGTGCCAGCAGCCAAGACCTCAGGAGGGAAAAACTGTTTTTT
>.|TRBJ1-2|TRBV6-6|.
CATVRDIFNYGYTF
TGTGCCACCGTTAGGGACATTTTTAACTATGGCTACACCTTC
>TRBD2|TRBJ2-3|TRBV6-5|.
CASRPYRETSGGQYF
TGTGCCAGCAGGCCGTACAGAGAGACTAGCGGGGGGCAGTATTTT
>TRBD2|TRBJ2-2|TRBV7-2|once
CASSIQRGANTGELFF
TGTGCCAGCAGCATTCAGCGGGGAGCGAACACCGGGGAGCTGTTTTTT
>.|TRBJ1-2|TRBV4-2|.
CASSQDQGVVGYTF
TGTGCCAGCAGCCAAGATCAAGGGGTGGTTGGCTACACCTTC
>.|TRBJ1-2|TRBV5-4|once
CASSLVGRWWGDGYTF
TGTGCCAGCAGCCTGGTTGGACGGTGGTGGGGAGATGGCTACACCTTC
>TRBD1|TRBJ1-5|TRBV18|.
CASSPGQGGQPQHF
TGTGCCAGCTCACCAGGACAGGGGGGTCAGCCCCAGCATTTT
>.|TRBJ2-1|TRBV5-4|.
CASSLGPESYNEQFF
TGTGCCAGCAGCTTGGGTCCAGAATCCTACAATGAGCAGTTCTTC
>TRBD1|TRBJ1-1|TRBV6-5|.
CASSPWDRGLIF
TGTGCCAGCAGTCCCTGGGACAGGGGGCTGATCTTT
>TRBD2|TRBJ2-5|TRBV3-1/TRBV3-2|.
CASSPGSSGVQETQYF
TGTGCCAGCAGCCCAGGGTCTAGCGGGGTCCAAGAGACCCAGTACTTC
>.|TRBJ2-1|TRBV27|.
CASKDRYNEQFF
TGTGCCAGCAAGGACAGATACAATGAGCAGTTCTTC
>.|TRBJ1-3|TRBV7-9|.
CASSLDSTSGNTIYF
TGTGCCAGCAGCTTAGACAGTACCTCTGGAAACACCATATATTTT
>.|TRBJ1-2|TRBV27|.
CAARGGNNYGYTF
TGTGCCGCGAGAGGAGGGAACAACTATGGCTACACCTTC
>.|TRBJ2-7|TRBV6-6|.
CASSQDGGTYEQYF
TGTGCCAGCAGTCAGGACGGGGGTACCTACGAGCAGTACTTC
>.|TRBJ1-6|TRBV6-5|.
CASARTAYNSPLHF
TGTGCCAGCGCTAGGACAGCCTATAATTCACCCCTCCACTTT
>.|TRBJ2-3|TRBV5-1|.
CASSRGDSDTQYF
TGCGCCAGCAGTCGTGGGGACTCAGATACGCAGTATTTT
>.|TRBJ1-2|TRBV19|few
CASSIYSNLNYGYTF
TGTGCCAGTAGTATATACAGCAACCTTAACTATGGCTACACCTTC
>TRBD1|TRBJ2-7|TRBV23-1|.
CASVTGGPYEQYF
TGCGCCAGCGTAACAGGGGGACCCTACGAGCAGTACTTC
>.|TRBJ1-3|TRBV6-6|once
CASSSPGVEGNTIYF
TGTGCCAGCAGTTCGCCGGGGGTGGAAGGAAACACCATATATTTT
>TRBD1|TRBJ2-5|TRBV27|.
CASSFGRGHQETQYF
TGTGCCAGCAGTTTTGGTAGGGGGCATCAAGAGACCCAGTACTTC
>TRBD1|TRBJ2-5|TRBV24-1|once
CATSDSGQGTQYF
TGTGCCACCAGTGATTCGGGACAGGGGACCCAGTACTTC
>TRBD1|TRBJ1-2|TRBV19|.
CASSPGQGSGYTF
TGTGCCAGTAGTCCCGGACAGGGAAGTGGCTACACCTTC
>.|TRBJ1-1|TRBV2|.
CASRTGEAFF
TGTGCCAGCAGGACAGGTGAAGCTTTCTTT
>.|TRBJ2-1|TRBV30|.
CAWSVGNEQFF
TGTGCCTGGAGTGTCGGTAATGAGCAGTTCTTC
>.|TRBJ2-1|TRBV3-1/TRBV3-2|.
CASSSDRARNEQFF
TGTGCCAGCAGCTCCGACAGAGCCCGCAATGAGCAGTTCTTC
>TRBD1|TRBJ1-2|TRBV30|.
CAWSTDRGRYTF
TGTGCCTGGAGTACCGACAGGGGCCGCTACACCTTC
>.|TRBJ1-1|TRBV2|.
CATRQVMNTEAFF
TGTGCCACTCGACAGGTGATGAACACTGAAGCTTTCTTT